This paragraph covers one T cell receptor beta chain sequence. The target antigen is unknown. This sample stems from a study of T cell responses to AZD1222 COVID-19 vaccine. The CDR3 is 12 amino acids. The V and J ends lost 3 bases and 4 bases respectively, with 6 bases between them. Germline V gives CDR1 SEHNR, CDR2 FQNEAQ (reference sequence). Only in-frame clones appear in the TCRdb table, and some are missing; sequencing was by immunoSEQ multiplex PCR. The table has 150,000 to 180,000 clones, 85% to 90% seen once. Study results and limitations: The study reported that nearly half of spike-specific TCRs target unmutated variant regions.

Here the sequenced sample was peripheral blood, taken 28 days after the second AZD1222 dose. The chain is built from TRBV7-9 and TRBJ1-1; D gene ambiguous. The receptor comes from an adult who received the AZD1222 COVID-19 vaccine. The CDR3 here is CASSFLITEAFF. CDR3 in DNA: TGTGCCAGCAGCTTTTTGATCACTGAAGCTTTCTTT.